This T cell receptor (beta chain) derives from a study of response to subunit inactivated influenza vaccine. CDR1 and CDR2 from the germline V gene are DFQATT and SNEGSKA (reference sequence). The CDR3 has 16 residues. V was shortened by 1 base and J by 3 bases, with 19 bases between the two germline ends. TCRdb re-called the RT-PCR reads with MiXCR, one entry per CDR3 protein. The data show approximately 200,000 distinct CDR3 sequences, 13% to 15% seen once. Overall study findings and caveats: The authors offered the suggestion that each seasonal influenza vaccination recruits few new T cells.

As concerns this clonotype: Its antigen is undetermined.

Material: CD8+ T cells sorted from PBMCs, obtained about 5 days after vaccination. V gene TRBV20-1 combines with J gene TRBJ2-7, with unresolved D. The TCR originated in a man aged 50-59 years who received an inactivated influenza vaccine. The CDR3, as DNA: TGCAGTGCTAGAGGTGCCCTTACGGAGATAGGCTACGAGCAGTACTTC. Translated, it gives CSARGALTEIGYEQYF.